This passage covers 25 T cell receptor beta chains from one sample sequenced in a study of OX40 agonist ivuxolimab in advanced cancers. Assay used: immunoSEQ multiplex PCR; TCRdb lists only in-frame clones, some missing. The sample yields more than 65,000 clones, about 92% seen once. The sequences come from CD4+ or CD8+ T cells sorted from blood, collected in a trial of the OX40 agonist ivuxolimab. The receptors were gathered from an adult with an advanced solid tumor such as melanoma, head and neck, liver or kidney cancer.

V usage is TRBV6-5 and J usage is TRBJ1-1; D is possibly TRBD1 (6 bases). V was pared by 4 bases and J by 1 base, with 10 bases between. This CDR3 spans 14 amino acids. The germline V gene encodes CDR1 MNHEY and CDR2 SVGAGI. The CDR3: CASSFGRGNTEAFF. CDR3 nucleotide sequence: TGTGCCAGCAGTTTCGGCAGGGGGAACACTGAAGCTTTCTTT.

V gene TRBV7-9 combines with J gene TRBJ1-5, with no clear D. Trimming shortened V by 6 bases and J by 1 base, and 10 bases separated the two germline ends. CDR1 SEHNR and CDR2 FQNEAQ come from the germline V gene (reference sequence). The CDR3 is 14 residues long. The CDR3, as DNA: TGTGCCAGCAGACCCGGTGGAAGCAATCAGCCCCAGCATTTT. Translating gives CASRPGGSNQPQHF. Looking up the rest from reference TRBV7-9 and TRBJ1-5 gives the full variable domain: DTGVSQNPRHKITKRGQNVTFRCDPISEHNRLYWYRQTLGQGPEFLTYFQNEAQLEKSRLLSDRFSAERPKGSFSTLEIQRTEQGDSAMYLCASRPGGSNQPQHFGDGTRLSIL.

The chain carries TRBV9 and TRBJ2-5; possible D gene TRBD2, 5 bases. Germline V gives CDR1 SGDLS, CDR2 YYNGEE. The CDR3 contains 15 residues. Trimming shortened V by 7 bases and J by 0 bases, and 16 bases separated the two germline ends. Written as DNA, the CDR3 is TGTGCCAGCCTCGATTCGGGAAGGGACCAAGAGACCCAGTACTTC. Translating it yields CASLDSGRDQETQYF.

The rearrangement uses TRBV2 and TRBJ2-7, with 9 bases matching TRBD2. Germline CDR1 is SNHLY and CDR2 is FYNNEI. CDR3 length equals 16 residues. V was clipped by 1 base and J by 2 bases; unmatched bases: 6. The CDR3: CASSEGVAGVAYEQYF. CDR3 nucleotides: TGTGCCAGCAGTGAAGGGGTAGCGGGGGTAGCCTACGAGCAGTACTTC. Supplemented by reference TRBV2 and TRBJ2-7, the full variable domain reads EPEVTQTPSHQVTQMGQEVILRCVPISNHLYFYWYRQILGQKVEFLVSFYNNEISEKSEIFDDQFSVERPDGSNFTLKIRSTKLEDSAMYFCASSEGVAGVAYEQYFGPGTRLTVT.

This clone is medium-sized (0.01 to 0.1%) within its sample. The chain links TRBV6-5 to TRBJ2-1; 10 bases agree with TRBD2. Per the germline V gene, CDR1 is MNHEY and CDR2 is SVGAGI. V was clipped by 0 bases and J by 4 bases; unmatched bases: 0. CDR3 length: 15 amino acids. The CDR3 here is CASSYSSGGYNEQFF. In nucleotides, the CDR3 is TGTGCCAGCAGTTACTCTAGCGGGGGGTACAATGAGCAGTTCTTC.

This CDR3 reads CASSEAWGGDDGYTF. The CDR3 DNA follows: TGTGCCAGCAGTGAAGCGTGGGGAGGGGACGATGGCTACACCTTC. The chain combines TRBV6-1 with TRBJ1-2; possibly TRBD1 for D (5 bases). V dropped 0 bases and J dropped 6 bases, with 14 bases sitting between them. The CDR3 sequence is 15 residues long. Per germline, CDR1 MNHNS and CDR2 SASEGT.

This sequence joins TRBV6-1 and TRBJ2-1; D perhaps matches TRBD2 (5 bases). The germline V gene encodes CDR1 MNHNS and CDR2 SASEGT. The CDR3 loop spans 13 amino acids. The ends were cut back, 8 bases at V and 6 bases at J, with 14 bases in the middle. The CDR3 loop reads CASYPFGGNEQFF. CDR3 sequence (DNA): TGTGCCAGCTATCCTTTTGGAGGCAATGAGCAGTTCTTC.

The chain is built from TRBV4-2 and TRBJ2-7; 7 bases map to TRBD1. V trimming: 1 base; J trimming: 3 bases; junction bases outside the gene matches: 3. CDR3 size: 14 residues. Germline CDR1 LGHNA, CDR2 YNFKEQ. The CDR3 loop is CASSQVWDSYEQYF. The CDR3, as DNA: TGTGCCAGCAGCCAAGTTTGGGACAGCTACGAGCAGTACTTC.

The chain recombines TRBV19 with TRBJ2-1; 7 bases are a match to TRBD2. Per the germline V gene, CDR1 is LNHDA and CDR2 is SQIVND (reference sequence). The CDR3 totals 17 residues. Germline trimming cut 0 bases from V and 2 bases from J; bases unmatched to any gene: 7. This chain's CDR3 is CASSIDYASGTYNEQFF. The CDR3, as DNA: TGTGCCAGTAGTATAGATTACGCTAGCGGTACCTACAATGAGCAGTTCTTC.

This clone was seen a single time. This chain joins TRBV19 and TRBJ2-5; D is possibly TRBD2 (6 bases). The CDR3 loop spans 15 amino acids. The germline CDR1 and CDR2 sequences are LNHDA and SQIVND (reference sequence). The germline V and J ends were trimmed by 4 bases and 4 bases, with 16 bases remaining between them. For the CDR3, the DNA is TGTGCCAGTAGTAGCCCCGCGGGGATGTCAGAGACCCAGTACTTC. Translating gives CASSSPAGMSETQYF.

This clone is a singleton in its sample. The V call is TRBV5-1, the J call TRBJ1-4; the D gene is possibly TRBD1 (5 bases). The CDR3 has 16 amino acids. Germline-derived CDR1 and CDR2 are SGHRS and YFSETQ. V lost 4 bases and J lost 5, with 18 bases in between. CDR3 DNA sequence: TGCGCCAGCAGCCCCTCGGCGACAGCCAACAATGAAAAACTGTTTTTT. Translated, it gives CASSPSATANNEKLFF.

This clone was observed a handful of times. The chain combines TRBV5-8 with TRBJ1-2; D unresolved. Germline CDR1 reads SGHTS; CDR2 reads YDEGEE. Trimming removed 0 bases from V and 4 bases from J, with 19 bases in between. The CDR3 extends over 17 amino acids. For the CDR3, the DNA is TGTGCCAGCAGCTTGGCTTTCAACAGCAAACAGAGCTATGGCTACACCTTC. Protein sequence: CASSLAFNSKQSYGYTF.

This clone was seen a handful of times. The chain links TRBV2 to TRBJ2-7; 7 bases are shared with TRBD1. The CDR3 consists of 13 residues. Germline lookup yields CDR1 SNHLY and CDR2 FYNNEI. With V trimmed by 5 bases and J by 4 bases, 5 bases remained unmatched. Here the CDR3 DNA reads TGTGCCAGCAGTAGGACAGGAGAGTACGAGCAGTACTTC. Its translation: CASSRTGEYEQYF.

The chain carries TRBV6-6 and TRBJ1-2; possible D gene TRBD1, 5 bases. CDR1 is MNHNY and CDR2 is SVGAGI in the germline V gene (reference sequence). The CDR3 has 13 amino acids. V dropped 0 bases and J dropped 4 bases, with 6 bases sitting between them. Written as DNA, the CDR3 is TGTGCCAGCAGTTACTCGGGGGGCTATGGCTACACCTTC. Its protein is CASSYSGGYGYTF.

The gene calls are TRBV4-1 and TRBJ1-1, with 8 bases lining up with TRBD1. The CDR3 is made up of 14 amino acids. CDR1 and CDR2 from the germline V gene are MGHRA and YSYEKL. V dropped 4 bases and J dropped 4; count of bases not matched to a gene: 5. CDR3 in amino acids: CASSPTGGSTEAFF. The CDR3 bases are TGCGCCAGCAGCCCCACAGGGGGGAGCACTGAAGCTTTCTTT.

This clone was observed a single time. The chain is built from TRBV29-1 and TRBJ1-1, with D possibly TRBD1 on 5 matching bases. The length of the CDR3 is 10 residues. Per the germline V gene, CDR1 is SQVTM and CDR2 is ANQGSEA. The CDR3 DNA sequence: TGCAGTATAATTGGGGCGCAGACTTTCTTT. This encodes CSIIGAQTFF.

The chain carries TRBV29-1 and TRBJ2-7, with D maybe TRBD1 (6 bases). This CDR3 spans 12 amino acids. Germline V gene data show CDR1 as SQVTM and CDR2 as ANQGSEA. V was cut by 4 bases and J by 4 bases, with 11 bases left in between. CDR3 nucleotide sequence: TGCAGCGTTGTTGAACAGGGTTACGAGCAGTACTTC. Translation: CSVVEQGYEQYF.

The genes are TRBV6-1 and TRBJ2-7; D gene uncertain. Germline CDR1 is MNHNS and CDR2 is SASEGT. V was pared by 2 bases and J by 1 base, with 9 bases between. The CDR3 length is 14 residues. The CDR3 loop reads CASSERGVSYEQYF. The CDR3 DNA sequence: TGTGCCAGCAGTGAACGCGGTGTTTCCTACGAGCAGTACTTC.

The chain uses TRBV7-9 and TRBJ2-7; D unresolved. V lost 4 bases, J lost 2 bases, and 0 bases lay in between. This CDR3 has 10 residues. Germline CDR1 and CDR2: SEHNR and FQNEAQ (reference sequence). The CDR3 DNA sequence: TGTGCCAGCAGCTCCTACGAGCAGTACTTC. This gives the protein CASSSYEQYF.

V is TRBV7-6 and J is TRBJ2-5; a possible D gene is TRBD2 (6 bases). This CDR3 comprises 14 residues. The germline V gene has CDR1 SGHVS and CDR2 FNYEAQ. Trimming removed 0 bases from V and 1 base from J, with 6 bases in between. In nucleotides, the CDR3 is TGTGCCAGCAGCTTAGCGGGGGGCCAAGAGACCCAGTACTTC. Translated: CASSLAGGQETQYF.

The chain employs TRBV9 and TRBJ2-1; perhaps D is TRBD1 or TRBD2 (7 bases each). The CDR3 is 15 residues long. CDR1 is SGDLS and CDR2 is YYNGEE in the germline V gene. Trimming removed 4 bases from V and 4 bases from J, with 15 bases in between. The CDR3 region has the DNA TGTGCCAGCAGCTCCTCAGGGGGGGAGTACAATGAGCAGTTCTTC. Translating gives CASSSSGGEYNEQFF.

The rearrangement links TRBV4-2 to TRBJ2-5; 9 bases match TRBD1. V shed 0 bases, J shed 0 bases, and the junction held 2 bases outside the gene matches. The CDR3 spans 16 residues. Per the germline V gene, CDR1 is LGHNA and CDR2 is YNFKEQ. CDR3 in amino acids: CASSQEGTGYQETQYF. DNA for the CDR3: TGTGCCAGCAGCCAAGAAGGGACAGGGTACCAAGAGACCCAGTACTTC.

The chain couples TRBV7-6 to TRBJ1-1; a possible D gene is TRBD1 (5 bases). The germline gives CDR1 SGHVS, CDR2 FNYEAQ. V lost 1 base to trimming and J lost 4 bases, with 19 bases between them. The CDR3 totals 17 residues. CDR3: CASSLDVGTEGATEAFF. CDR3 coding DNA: TGTGCCAGCAGCTTAGACGTGGGGACGGAGGGAGCCACTGAAGCTTTCTTT.

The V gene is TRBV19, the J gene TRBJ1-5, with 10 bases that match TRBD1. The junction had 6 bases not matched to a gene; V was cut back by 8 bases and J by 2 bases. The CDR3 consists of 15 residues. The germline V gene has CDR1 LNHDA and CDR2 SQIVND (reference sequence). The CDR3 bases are TGTGCCAGTGGAGACAGGGGGCTGGGCAATCAGCCCCAGCATTTT. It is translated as CASGDRGLGNQPQHF. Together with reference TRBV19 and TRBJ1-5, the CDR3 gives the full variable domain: DGGITQSPKYLFRKEGQNVTLSCEQNLNHDAMYWYRQDPGQGLRLIYYSQIVNDFQKGDIAEGYSVSREKKESFPLTVTSAQKNPTAFYLCASGDRGLGNQPQHFGDGTRLSIL.

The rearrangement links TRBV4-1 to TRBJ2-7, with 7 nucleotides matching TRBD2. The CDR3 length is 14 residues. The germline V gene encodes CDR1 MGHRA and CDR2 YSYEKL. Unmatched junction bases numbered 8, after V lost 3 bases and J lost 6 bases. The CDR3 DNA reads TGCGCCAGCAGCCAGGGGTTTGGGGGGGTCGAGCAGTACTTC. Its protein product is CASSQGFGGVEQYF.